The clone carrying this TCR beta chain was picked up many times. Its target is unknown. The sample is drawn from a study of T cells in Graves' hyperthyroidism and ophthalmopathy. Study-level information: Specimen type is peripheral blood, collected at initial diagnosis prior to any treatment. Study observations and caveats: Model output signaled ophthalmopathy a median 6.5 months ahead of onset. The majority of expanded thyroid clonotypes above 0.001 also appeared in blood.

A NOSPECS grade of at least 4, a Clinical Activity Score of at least 3 and duration under 3 months were recorded in ophthalmopathy patients. In germline, CDR1 is SNHLY, CDR2 FYNNEI. The trim removed 5 bases at V and 3 bases at J, leaving 2 bases unmatched. The CDR3 loop spans 14 amino acids. TCR beta CDR3 regions were amplified from RNA transcripts. The HTBI primer set drove a first-round RT-PCR of the TCR CDR3. TCRdb re-derived calls from the multiplex PCR reads in MiXCR, one entry per CDR3 protein. The sample holds about 600,000 distinct CDR3 sequences, roughly 15% seen once. Material: blood. The chain joins TRBV2 to TRBJ2-4, with TRBD1 identical over 9 bases. This clonotype originated in a woman between 45 and 60 years old with Graves' ophthalmopathy. The CDR3 DNA is TGTGCCAGCAGTTTGGACAGGGGCAAAAACATTCAGTACTTC. This sequence encodes CASSLDRGKNIQYF.